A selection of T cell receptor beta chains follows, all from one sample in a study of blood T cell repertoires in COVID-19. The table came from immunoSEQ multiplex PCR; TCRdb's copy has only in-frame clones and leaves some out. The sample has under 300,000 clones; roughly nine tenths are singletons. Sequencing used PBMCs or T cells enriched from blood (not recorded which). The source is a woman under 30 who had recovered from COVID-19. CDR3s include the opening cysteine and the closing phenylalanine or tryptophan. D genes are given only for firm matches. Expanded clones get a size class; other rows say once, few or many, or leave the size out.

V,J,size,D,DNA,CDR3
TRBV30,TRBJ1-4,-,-,TGTGCCTGGAGCGAGGGAGCAACTAATGAAAAACTGTTTTTT,CAWSEGATNEKLFF
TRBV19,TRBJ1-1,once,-,TGTGCCAGTAGTATAGATCGGGTTACTGAAGCTTTCTTT,CASSIDRVTEAFF
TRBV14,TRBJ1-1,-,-,TGTGCCAGCAGCCCCCTTGGAGCCTTACGAGGGAACACTGAAGCTTTCTTT,CASSPLGALRGNTEAFF
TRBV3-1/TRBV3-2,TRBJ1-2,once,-,TGTGCCAGCAGCCCTACCAGAGGGAGTGGCTACACCTTC,CASSPTRGSGYTF
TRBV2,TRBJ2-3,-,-,TGTGCCAGCAGTGCTGGGCGGGGGCAGGCAGATACGCAGTATTTT,CASSAGRGQADTQYF
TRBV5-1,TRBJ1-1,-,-,TGCGCCAGCAGCCGGTCGTCGGGGAACACTGAAGCTTTCTTT,CASSRSSGNTEAFF
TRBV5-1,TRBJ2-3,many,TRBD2,TGCGCCAGCAGAGCTCTAGCGGGGGCTGGGGATACGCAGTATTTT,CASRALAGAGDTQYF
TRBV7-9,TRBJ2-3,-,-,TGTGCCACAGGGGTTGGGGCCGATACGCAGTATTTT,CATGVGADTQYF
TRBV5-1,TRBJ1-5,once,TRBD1,TGCGCCAGCACCTTAGGCAGGGGGGTTCCCCTCGGCAATCAGCCCCAGCATTTT,CASTLGRGVPLGNQPQHF
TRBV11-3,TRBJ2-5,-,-,TGTGCCAGCAGCTTGGGTAACCAGGTAGCGTTTGAAGAGACCCAGTACTTC,CASSLGNQVAFEETQYF
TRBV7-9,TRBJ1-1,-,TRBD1,TGTGCCAGCAGCTTACCTGTTCAGGGGGTTCCGCACACTGAAGCTTTCTTT,CASSLPVQGVPHTEAFF
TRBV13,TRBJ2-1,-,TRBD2,TGTGCCAGCAGCAATGTTGGCGCGGGGGGGCCTCTACCAAATGAGCAGTTCTTC,CASSNVGAGGPLPNEQFF
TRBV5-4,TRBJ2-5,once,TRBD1,TGTGCCAGCAGCCCACCGGGACAGGGAGGGAAGACCCAGTACTTC,CASSPPGQGGKTQYF
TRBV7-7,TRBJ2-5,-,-,TGTGCTAGCAGCCCCGTGGTGGGGCTGGAGACCCAGTACTTC,CASSPVVGLETQYF
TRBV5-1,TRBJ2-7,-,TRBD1,TGCGCCAGCAGACGGGACAGGTCCTCCTACGAGCAGTACTTC,CASRRDRSSYEQYF
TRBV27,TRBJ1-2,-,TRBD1,TGTGCCAGCAGGGACGGACAGGGGGCGGTTGGCTACACCTTC,CASRDGQGAVGYTF